Detailed here is one T cell receptor beta chain. Its cognate antigen has yet to be identified. The record has no base qualities; no much larger clone is one base away. This sample stems from a study of cytomegalovirus exposure and HLA in healthy donors (dated by TCRdb to the late 2010s). Context from the whole study: An earlier analysis of more than 550 of the donors reported 276 Gb of sequence data and 100 million to 120 million unique TCR beta sequences obtained from some 170 million T cells. Approximately 310 gigabases of sequencing data and around 85 million unique TCR sequences made up an early release that covered nearly 650 HLA-typed donors. Among the 398 genotyped donors, around 81% belonged to the genetic ancestry cluster associated with self-reported Caucasian donors. The study aimed to test whether cataloging public T cell receptors could reveal signatures of past pathogen exposure. The T cell repertoires of several hundred subjects were profiled by immunosequencing and related to cytomegalovirus serostatus. Along with the roughly 670-subject first cohort, a separate validation cohort of around 120 different subjects was used. To predict cytomegalovirus infection status, the study brought together high-throughput TCR immunosequencing, statistical association of individual TCRs with disease status, and machine learning. To study patterns of TCR occurrence, a later analysis re-analyzed previously published TCR beta repertoires from 700 or so donors and added high-resolution HLA genotyping. The later analysis used no new phenotypic data to find candidate immune exposures, relying instead on TCR beta sequences and their occurrence across donors. To decide whether each TCR beta V gene segment behaved as functional or pseudogenic, an earlier analysis of some 570 of the donors relied on high-throughput TCR beta sequencing. Donor age, sex, ethnicity and CMV serostatus were compiled alongside the repertoire data. A later genetic analysis took genome-wide SNP genotypes for about three fifths of the roughly 670 donors and used that subset as a discovery cohort. Every discovery cohort repertoire had been produced on one sequencing platform. HLA typing included class I and class II loci at four-digit resolution. Typing coverage differed by locus: A, B, C, DRB1 and DQB1 were typed in roughly 620-630 donors, DQA1 in 500 to 550, DPA1 in 606, and DPB1 in 472. Because of strong linkage in the cohort, five DR-DQ haplotypes were treated as single units for association and clustering. Across 300 to 400 genotyped donors of the cohort, an average of about 220,000 unique TCR beta nucleotide sequences per donor were sequenced, and 15% to 20% of those sequences were non-productive.

Overall results and qualifications from the work: An earlier analysis of 587 of the donors showed that most TCR beta V segments appeared in productive rearrangements either about 90% or about 30% of the time, which broadly matched IMGT annotations. A further reported finding was that TCR beta sequences accurately predicted the HLA-A and HLA-B alleles for most subjects in the first cohort. Most TCR sequences were seen in very few donors, while some public TCRs were found in many individuals. When HLA alleles, especially DR and DQ, strongly co-occurred, attributing TCR associations to individual alleles was difficult. The classifier was reported to diagnose cytomegalovirus status with high specificity and sensitivity in both the original cohort and the validation cohort. A later analysis associated 15,000 to 20,000 TCR beta sequences with specific HLA alleles at a false discovery rate of 0.05. In a later analysis, the rate of TCR association differed among HLA loci, with DRB1 alleles having the most associated TCRs and HLA-C alleles having the fewest. A later analysis reported that several top co-occurrence clusters appeared linked to parvovirus B19, influenza, CMV and Epstein-Barr virus. Roughly uniform sequencing depth across donors was assumed in presence/absence analyses, although this assumption may not hold. Some IMGT-functional V segments, including TRBV6-2 and TRBV6-3, could not be told apart with the 87-base-pair reads, so those segments were excluded. A later analysis found that HLA-associated TCR beta chains were more clonally expanded and had lower generation probabilities than equally common non-associated chains. Because counts were too low, about 18 rarely observed V segments, including chromosome 9 orphons, were excluded from the earlier analysis of 587 of the donors. The study gave a list of about 170 TCR beta chains associated with cytomegalovirus. Compared with the roughly 720-donor mean, donors in an Asian-associated ancestry cluster had fewer N-insertions in productive TCRs, according to a later genetic analysis. It was suggested by the authors that the approach could potentially be generalized to other disease states and immunological phenotypes. CMV serostatus was the only immune exposure information available for the cohort. Because HLA typing was unavailable for some donors at each locus, only the typed subset was used in association tests. A few of the identified cytomegalovirus-associated TCR beta chains were confirmed in vitro to be specific for cytomegalovirus antigens. Only TCR beta chains were sequenced in this cohort, and the absence of alpha or paired-chain data limited detectable features. The sequencing pipeline was judged likely to have produced a cluster of highly shared sequence variants as a technical artifact. Linkage disequilibrium might explain the correlated functional status among segregating V segments, but an unknown experimental factor could not be excluded. V-gene and J-gene trimming of TCR beta chains was associated with a missense DCLRE1C variant in a later genetic analysis, and the association was replicated in an independent cohort. In a later analysis, most CMV-associated TCR beta chains were found to appear HLA-restricted, with HLA associations seemingly driven largely by CMV exposure.

The receptor library was made with the immunoSEQ multiplex PCR assay. A mixture of 60 forward primers for TCR Vbeta segments and 13 reverse primers for TCR Jbeta segments was used in the multiplex PCR. The CDR3 region of rearranged TCR beta genes was amplified from genomic DNA by a multiplex PCR assay. On the Illumina HiSeq System, the amplified TCR beta libraries were sequenced as 87-base-pair reads. The original pipeline was this. A later analysis counted tens of millions of unique TCR beta chains across the 650 to 800 repertoires, and around 12 million of these chains were shared by at least two donors. Raw reads were error-corrected and collapsed into unique sequences by a nearest-neighbor algorithm in which closely related sequences were merged to remove PCR and sequencing errors. Alignment of CDR3 sequences to IMGT reference sequences was used to assign V, D and J gene segments. For a sequence to be retained, at least a six-nucleotide match to both a V gene segment and a J gene segment was required. A rearrangement was called productive if the CDR3 had no stop codons and remained in frame with V and J, and every other rearrangement was called non-productive. Following IMGT convention, CDR3 was defined as the stretch from the second conserved V-encoded cysteine up to the conserved J-encoded phenylalanine. Sequences without an unambiguous match to a single V gene segment were excluded from the earlier analysis of over 500 of the donors. In an earlier analysis of 587 of the donors, V segments were called functional above 56.7% productive rearrangements and were called segregating when the between-donor standard deviation exceeded 5%. A statistical classification framework was developed to diagnose cytomegalovirus status using the catalog of TCR beta chain sequences. In a later analysis, TCR nucleotide sequences were compared against IMGT/GENE-DB human TR gene sequences so that V and J genes could be assigned. The TCRdist pipeline was used in a later analysis to assign CDR3 sequences and most-parsimonious VDJ recombination scenarios. In a later analysis, each TCR beta chain was defined by its CDR3 amino acid sequence together with its V-gene family, and reads without a unique V-gene family were excluded. To address suspected cross-contamination and a sequencing artifact, a later analysis removed 592 highly shared, low-generation-probability nucleotide sequences. A later analysis calculated a clonal expansion index for each public chain from normalized within-repertoire ranks of inferred template counts. In a later analysis, generation probabilities were computed with a VDJ recombination model fitted to out-of-frame rearrangements, and the resulting probabilities were checked against IGoR. In a later analysis, hypergeometric tests were used to score TCR-TCR, TCR-HLA and TCR-CMV co-occurrence, with a repertoire-size bias correction applied to TCR pairs. A later analysis estimated false discovery rates by permuting HLA or CMV assignments 20 times. In a later analysis, co-occurring TCRs were grouped with DBSCAN, and TCRdist sequence similarity was added when clustering was performed within HLA-allele-positive subsets. Repertoires with fewer than 30,000 or more than 120,000 public chains were left out of co-occurrence clustering, as were four to six repertoires with anomalous nucleotide sharing. In its TCRdb copy, this immuneACCESS table keeps in-frame sequences only and misses some clones. Where compared with another copy, unresolved V genes explain less than half of these, and the others have no known cause. V, J and clone size reflect that table, while D and trimming were determined from the DNA. This sample comprises 100,000 to 150,000 clones, more than 75% of them detected only once. The ten largest clones take up about 12% of the sample.

The CDR3 measures 17 amino acids from cysteine to phenylalanine. The retained sequence is limited to the CDR3, 51 bases, with the frame set at the first base. Taken from the germline V gene (reference sequence), the CDR1 and CDR2 loops are SGHKS and YYEKEE. Trimming accounts for 4 bases at V and 2 bases at J, while the number of junction bases matched to no gene is 11. The cohort was made up of 650 to 700 healthy bone marrow donors. All cohort members were sampled while nominally healthy, although unrecorded immune exposures were likely present. The donor tested CMV seropositive, placing the donor among the 250 to 350 seropositive members of the cohort. A peripheral blood sample was provided by each donor, and peripheral blood mononuclear cells were used for TCR beta sequencing. The Qiagen DNeasy Blood Extraction Kit was used to extract genomic DNA from the blood cell samples.

The sequence is built from TRBV5-5 and TRBJ2-7; a stretch of 11 junction bases matches TRBD2. The TCR originated in a woman aged 55-70 years in good health and CMV-seropositive. The sample comprised PBMCs. The CDR3 here reads CASSPGAGTSGTYEQYF. The nucleotide sequence is given as TGTGCCAGCAGCCCCGGGGCCGGGACTAGCGGAACCTACGAGCAGTACTTC.